These T cell receptor beta chains were read from a single sample in a study of beta chain features in type 1 diabetes. Generated by immunoSEQ multiplex PCR, the TCRdb table keeps only in-frame clones and is missing some. The sample includes hundreds of thousands of clones, 14% seen only once; the top ten take over 5%. Material for sequencing was central memory CD4+ T cells from blood. These receptors were collected from a man aged 25 to 40 in good health. Both conserved end residues are part of each CDR3. Clone size is stated in some rows and not others, as once, few, many or a class when expanded.

TRBV28,TRBJ2-3,.,CASSPPAGGGSTDTQYF
TRBV5-1,TRBJ2-1,.,CASSLVVGAGEQFF
TRBV7-7,TRBJ2-1,few,CASSLRAGGSYNEQFF
TRBV7-2,TRBJ1-2,few,CASSPKRPTQAYGYTF
TRBV9,TRBJ1-3,.,CASSPSPPPGNTIYF
TRBV4-2,TRBJ2-1,many,CASSQDVRGEQFF
TRBV27,TRBJ2-1,many,CASSPYGKGIRNEQFF
TRBV5-4,TRBJ2-7,few,CASSLGGGHNYEQYF
TRBV4-3,TRBJ2-3,many,CASSQLAGGPGTDTQYF
TRBV7-2,TRBJ2-3,few,CASSLPAGGLNTQYF
TRBV7-2,TRBJ2-7,few,CASSSPRLAGGYEQYF
TRBV5-1,TRBJ1-6,many,CASQPGQGNSPLHF
TRBV6-5,TRBJ1-5,few,CASSRDILNQPQHF
TRBV6-1,TRBJ1-4,few,CASRLQGVYEKLFF
TRBV6-5,TRBJ2-1,few,CASSYYTSSYNEQFF
TRBV7-7,TRBJ1-3,few,CASSLVLGNTIYF
TRBV7-2,TRBJ1-1,.,CASSLTRNTEAFF
TRBV27,TRBJ2-1,many,CASSFGGADNEQFF
TRBV7-9,TRBJ1-5,.,CASSKTTGPYQPQHF
TRBV18,TRBJ1-6,few,CASSPVGSPLHF
TRBV19,TRBJ1-5,few,CASSTTTGGSQPQHF
TRBV5-1,TRBJ1-1,.,CASSSDSLNTEAFF
TRBV18,TRBJ1-4,.,CASSTGHPTNEKLFF
TRBV19,TRBJ1-2,few,CAIHRVGYGYTF
TRBV7-8,TRBJ2-3,few,CASSLLAGGPSQSDTQYF
TRBV11-2,TRBJ2-7,few,CASSSSDGPYEQYF
TRBV28,TRBJ2-1,.,CASSLYTSGVDEQFF
TRBV27,TRBJ2-1,few,CASSGGQVGEQFF
TRBV10-2,TRBJ1-6,.,CASSNGQPRNSPLHF
TRBV5-1,TRBJ1-4,few,CASSLTGQPNEKLFF
TRBV18,TRBJ2-5,few,CASSRAPQETQYF
TRBV9,TRBJ1-6,.,CASSVAGESNSPLHF
TRBV6-1,TRBJ2-1,.,CASRGRLAGTNEQFF